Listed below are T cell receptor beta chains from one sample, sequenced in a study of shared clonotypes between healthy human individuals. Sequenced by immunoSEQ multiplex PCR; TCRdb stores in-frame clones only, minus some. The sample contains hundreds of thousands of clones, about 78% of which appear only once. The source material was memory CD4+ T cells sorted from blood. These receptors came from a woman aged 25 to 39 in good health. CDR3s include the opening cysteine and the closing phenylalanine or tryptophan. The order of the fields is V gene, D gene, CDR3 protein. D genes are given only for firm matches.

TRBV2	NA	CASSLEMSSYEQYF
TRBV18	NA	CASSPRTLNTKNIQYF
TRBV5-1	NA	CASSAGGGQPQHF
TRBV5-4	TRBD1	CASSPGQTEAFF
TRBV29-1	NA	CSGGFNTEAFF
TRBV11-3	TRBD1	CASSRDRGWGEQFF
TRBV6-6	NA	CASSPPPNTEAFF
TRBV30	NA	CAWSVYERSSYGYTF
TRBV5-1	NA	CASSPQGNQPQHF
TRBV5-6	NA	CASSLVVSSYNEQFF
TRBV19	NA	CASSPPLRGAFSYGYTF
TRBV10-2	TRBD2	CASSPSGRRSYNEQFF
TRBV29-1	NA	CSVESPENTEAFF
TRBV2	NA	CASSVEGYTEAFF
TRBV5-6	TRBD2	CASSLYRGLAGRDTQYF
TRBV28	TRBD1	CASSLAGGDYGYTF
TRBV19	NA	CASSISDSNQPQHF
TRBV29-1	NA	CSVAGGTYEQYF
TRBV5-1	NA	CASSSESDTQYF
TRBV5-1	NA	CASSSEAGMSGNTIYF
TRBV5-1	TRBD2	CASSLGGLAAYYEQYF
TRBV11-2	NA	CASSQGREETQYF
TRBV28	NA	CASSLTEMYQPQHF
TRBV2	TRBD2	CASTGEGNIPYEQYF
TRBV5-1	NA	CASMTGSGANVLTF
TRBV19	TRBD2	CASSSQGTRKETQYF
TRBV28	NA	CASSSQAAVFGELFF
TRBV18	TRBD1	CASAMDRVANTEAFF
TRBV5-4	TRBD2	CASSLMGLAGGPPYEQYF
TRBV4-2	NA	CASSQDLRSSYNEQFF
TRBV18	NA	CASSPPGGLQETQYF
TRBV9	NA	CASSPQAVTLYEQYF
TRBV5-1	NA	CASSPKRDNMNTEAFF
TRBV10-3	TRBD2	CAISEYWTSGSIGEQFF
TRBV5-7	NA	CASSFQPYGGWSDHEQYF
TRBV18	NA	CASSPAGPSEKLFF
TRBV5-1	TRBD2	CASRGTSGSKYEQYF
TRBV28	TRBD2	CASSPHLAGSTDTQYF
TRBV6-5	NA	CASSYLGGDKFLFF
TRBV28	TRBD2	CASSKRTSGSTYNEQFF
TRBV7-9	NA	CASSLQGRTEAFF
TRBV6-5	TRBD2	CATSERESSYEQYF
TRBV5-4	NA	CASSLGAYTDTQYF
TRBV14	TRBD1	CASSQILRGSHEQYF
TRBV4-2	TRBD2	CASSQDRTSGSYEQYF
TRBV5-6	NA	CASSETGSSSYNEQFF
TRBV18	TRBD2	CASSPRLKGLAGGSNEQFF
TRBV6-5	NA	CASSYWGWEDTGELFF
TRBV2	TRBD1	CASSDGTGAADTQYF
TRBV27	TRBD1	CASIPLAGTGNNYGYTF
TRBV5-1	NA	CASSPGTSGNTIYF
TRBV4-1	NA	CASSHGLYSNNEQFF